What follows is one T cell receptor beta chain and its context. V dropped 1 base and J dropped 5; count of bases not matched to a gene: 6. CDR3 length: 16 residues. Germline CDR1 LGHNA, CDR2 YSLEER. The sample belongs to a study of early T cells in non-severe SARS-CoV-2 infection. The TCR library protocol was used to attach unique molecular identifiers. These identifiers were attached to individual cDNA molecules. TCRdb re-derived calls from the 5' RACE reads in MiXCR, one entry per CDR3 protein. The sample consists of 55,000 to 75,000 distinct CDR3 sequences, around an eighth of them appearing once. The sequenced sample was whole blood. The receptor's source is an adult who was a healthcare worker with PCR-confirmed SARS-CoV-2 infection or an uninfected control (not recorded which). The chain uses TRBV4-3 and TRBJ2-3; 10 positions agree with TRBD2. In DNA form, the CDR3 reads TGCGCCAGCAGCCAAGGTCCTAGCGGGAGTCTAGATACGCAGTATTTT. It yields the protein CASSQGPSGSLDTQYF.